The entry that follows covers one T cell receptor (beta chain) sequence. Its antigen is not known. This entry belongs to a study of shared clonotypes between healthy human individuals. As for the study in general: A donor's plate count was three for CD4 naive and three for CD4 memory; CD8 naive had two and CD8 memory one. Notes on the study in general: The authors sampled blood alone, and tissue repertoires likely differ. Naive subsets typically showed greater estimated richness than memory subsets.

The CDR3 sequence is 14 residues long. V lost 6 bases and J lost 3, with 12 bases in between. The V gene's germline CDR1 is MNHEY and CDR2 SVGAGI. Naivety among CD8 cells was defined by CD45RO negativity and positive CCR7 selection, thereby excluding terminally differentiated effector memory CD45RA+ cells. Several immunoSEQ plates held equal portions of the genomic DNA taken from each subset. Data came from immunoSEQ multiplex PCR; TCRdb stores just in-frame clones and leaves some out. In the table there are around 1,900,000 clones, roughly 95% of which are singletons. Sequenced: naive CD8+ T cells from PBMCs. The rearrangement links TRBV6-5 to TRBJ1-5; TRBD1 is a possible D gene (5 bases). The receptor was derived from a man aged 18 to 30 in good health. Some clones in this sample may be carry-over from other donors' samples. The CDR3 reads CASRKDSYNQPQHF. CDR3 in DNA: TGTGCCAGCAGAAAAGACAGCTACAATCAGCCCCAGCATTTT.